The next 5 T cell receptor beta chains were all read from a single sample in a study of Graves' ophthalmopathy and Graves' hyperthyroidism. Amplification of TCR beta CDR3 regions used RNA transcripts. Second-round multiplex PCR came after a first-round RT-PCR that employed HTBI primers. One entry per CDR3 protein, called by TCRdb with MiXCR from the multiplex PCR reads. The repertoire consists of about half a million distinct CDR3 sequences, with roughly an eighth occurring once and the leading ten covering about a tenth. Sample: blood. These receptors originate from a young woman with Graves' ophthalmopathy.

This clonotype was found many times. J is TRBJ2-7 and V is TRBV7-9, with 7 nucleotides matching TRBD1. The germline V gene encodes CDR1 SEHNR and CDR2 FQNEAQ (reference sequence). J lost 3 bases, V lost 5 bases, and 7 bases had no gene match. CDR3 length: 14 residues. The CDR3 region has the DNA TGTGCCAGCAGCGACCGGGACAGAGTCTACGAGCAGTACTTC. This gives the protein CASSDRDRVYEQYF.

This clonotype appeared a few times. DNA of the CDR3: TGTGCCAGCAGGTCGACTAGCGGGGGTTACGAGCAGTACTTC. Its protein is CASRSTSGGYEQYF. The rearrangement uses TRBV7-3 and TRBJ2-7, with 12 bases lining up with TRBD2. This CDR3 has 14 amino acids. Germline V gene lookup returns CDR1 SGHTA and CDR2 FQGTGA. J was trimmed by 4 bases and V by 6 bases; bases with no gene match: 4.

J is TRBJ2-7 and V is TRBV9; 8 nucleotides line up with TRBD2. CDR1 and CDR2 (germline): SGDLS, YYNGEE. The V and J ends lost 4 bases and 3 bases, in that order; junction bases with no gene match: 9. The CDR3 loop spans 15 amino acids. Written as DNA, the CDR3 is TGTGCCAGCAGCCCGAGCGGGAGTGAACTCTACGAGCAGTACTTC. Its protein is CASSPSGSELYEQYF.

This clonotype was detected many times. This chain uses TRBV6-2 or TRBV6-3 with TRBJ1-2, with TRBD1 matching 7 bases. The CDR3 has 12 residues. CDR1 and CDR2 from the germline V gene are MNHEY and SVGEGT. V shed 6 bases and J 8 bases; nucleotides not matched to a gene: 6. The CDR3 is CASSKGARGYTF. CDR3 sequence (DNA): TGTGCCAGCAGCAAGGGGGCCCGGGGCTACACCTTC.

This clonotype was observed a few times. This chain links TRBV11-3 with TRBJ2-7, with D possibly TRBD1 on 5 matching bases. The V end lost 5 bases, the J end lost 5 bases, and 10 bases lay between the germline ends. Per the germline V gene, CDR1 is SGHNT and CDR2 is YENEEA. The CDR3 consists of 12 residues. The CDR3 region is CASSPQVNEQYF. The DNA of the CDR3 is TGTGCCAGCAGCCCACAGGTAAACGAGCAGTACTTC.